This T cell receptor (beta chain) was observed in a study of blood T cell repertoires in COVID-19. Study context: COVID-19 samples from acute and convalescent phases originated in the United States, Italy and Spain. The analysed material was cDNA or gDNA that came from T cells, B-cell-depleted T cells, or PBMCs.

The count of this clone is one. After removal of 4 bases from V and 1 base from J, the junction contained 6 bases not matched to a gene. CDR3 size: 15 residues. Germline V gene lookup returns CDR1 SGHNT and CDR2 YYREEE (reference sequence). In the original analysis: Using reference gene primer amplification, nucleated cell counts were estimated. Libraries were prepared by immunoSEQ multiplex PCR; TCRdb keeps only in-frame clonotypes and omits some of them. V and J calls and clone size are copied from that table; D and trimming were computed from the DNA. The repertoire includes a few hundred thousand clones, around 86% of them detected once, and around 2% sits in the top ten.

Sequenced input: peripheral blood. The chain has TRBV5-4 and TRBJ2-3, with 7 bases lining up with TRBD2. The origin of this receptor is a man aged 50 to 59 with acute or convalescent COVID-19. In DNA form, the CDR3 reads TGTGCCAGCAGCACAAAAGCGGGGCGCACAGATACGCAGTATTTT. Amino acids: CASSTKAGRTDTQYF.